These 22 T cell receptor beta chains were all obtained from the same sample, sequenced in a study of cytomegalovirus exposure and HLA in healthy donors. Primers included in the PCR were 60 Vbeta and 13 Jbeta primers. The protocol was immunoSEQ multiplex PCR, while the TCRdb copy is restricted to in-frame clones and leaves out a portion. The sample has around 140,000 clones. Specimen: PBMCs. The receptors derive from a woman under 30 in good health and CMV-seronegative.

J is TRBJ2-7 and V is TRBV7-6; no definite D call. V was cut by 3 bases and J by 5 bases, with 11 bases left in between. The CDR3 runs to 13 residues. CDR1 is SGHVS, CDR2 FNYEAQ, per germline. CDR3 loop: CASSFSDQDEQYF. CDR3 nucleotide sequence: TGTGCCAGCAGCTTCTCGGATCAGGACGAGCAGTACTTC.

This chain connects TRBV6-5 to TRBJ1-3, with D uncertain. Trimming removed 7 bases at V and 3 bases at J, with 16 bases between. There are 15 residues in the CDR3. Germline V CDR1 and CDR2: MNHEY, SVGAGI. CDR3 nucleotide sequence: TGTGCCAGCACCGGACGGGGTCCGGTTGGAAACACCATATATTTT. Residues: CASTGRGPVGNTIYF.

The chain couples TRBV7-9 to TRBJ1-2, with D tentatively TRBD1 (6 bases). Trimming shortened V by 1 base and J by 7 bases, and 10 bases separated the two germline ends. This CDR3 has 13 residues. Germline CDR1 is SEHNR and CDR2 is FQNEAQ (reference sequence). The CDR3 DNA follows: TGTGCCAGCAGCTTAGTTTCAGGGGTTGGCTACACCTTC. Protein: CASSLVSGVGYTF.

The chain links TRBV6-5 to TRBJ1-1; a possible D gene is TRBD1 (6 bases). Trimming pared 2 bases from V and 7 bases from J, leaving 14 bases between. CDR3 length: 14 amino acids. The germline V gene has CDR1 MNHEY and CDR2 SVGAGI. The CDR3 region is CASSYAGGLLEAFF. DNA for the CDR3: TGTGCCAGCAGTTACGCGGGGGGGCTTCTTGAAGCTTTCTTT.

This chain joins TRBV6-5 and TRBJ2-7; 10 bases are shared with TRBD2. The trim removed 6 bases at V and 7 bases at J, leaving 6 bases unmatched. From germline, CDR1 is MNHEY and CDR2 SVGAGI. The CDR3 is made up of 13 amino acids. The CDR3 reads CASRLAGPLEQYF. In DNA form, the CDR3 reads TGTGCCAGCAGACTAGCGGGACCGCTGGAGCAGTACTTC.

The chain links TRBV7-2 to TRBJ1-4; 9 bases map to TRBD1. With V trimmed by 1 base and J by 7 bases, 10 bases remained unmatched. The germline gives CDR1 SGHTA, CDR2 FQGNSA. This CDR3 region has 17 residues. The CDR3 loop reads CASSLVMGQGLGEKLFF. CDR3 nucleotide sequence: TGTGCCAGCAGCTTAGTTATGGGACAGGGCCTCGGTGAAAAACTGTTTTTT.

This rearrangement joins TRBV10-3 to TRBJ2-5; TRBD2 matches at 15 bases. CDR1 and CDR2 (germline): ENHRY, SYGVKD. This CDR3 has 15 amino acids. Trimming removed 8 bases from V and 5 bases from J; junction bases left unmatched: 6. This chain's CDR3 is CAISLGTSGRETQYF. The CDR3 bases are TGTGCCATCTCGCTCGGGACTAGCGGGAGGGAGACCCAGTACTTC.

The V call is TRBV6-1, the J call TRBJ1-1; no firm D call. Per the germline V gene, CDR1 is MNHNS and CDR2 is SASEGT. This CDR3 has 13 amino acids. V lost 7 bases to trimming and J lost 3 bases, with 12 bases between them. The CDR3 DNA follows: TGTGCCAGCAAGTTGGGAGGCTACACTGAAGCTTTCTTT. Protein: CASKLGGYTEAFF.

The gene calls are TRBV5-1 and TRBJ2-2, with 8 bases lining up with TRBD2. Trimming removed 5 bases from V and 2 bases from J; junction bases left unmatched: 5. The CDR3 runs 15 residues. Germline CDR1 and CDR2: SGHRS and YFSETQ. Here the CDR3 DNA reads TGCGCCAGCAGTTCTACTAGCGGCAACACCGGGGAGCTGTTTTTT. Its protein is CASSSTSGNTGELFF. Filled out from reference TRBV5-1 and TRBJ2-2, the complete variable domain reads KAGVTQTPRYLIKTRGQQVTLSCSPISGHRSVSWYQQTPGQGLQFLFEYFSETQRNKGNFPGRFSGRQFSNSRSEMNVSTLELGDSALYLCASSSTSGNTGELFFGEGSRLTVL.

Here the CDR3 DNA reads TGTGCCAGCAGACTACCCGGGACAGGGGGTGATGAGCAGTTCTTC. Protein sequence: CASRLPGTGGDEQFF. The chain combines TRBV6-5 with TRBJ2-1; TRBD1 aligns across 11 bases. CDR3 length equals 15 residues. The ends lost 6 bases at V and 8 bases at J; junction bases unmatched: 9. Germline V lookup: CDR1 MNHEY, CDR2 SVGAGI.

The V call is TRBV11-2, the J call TRBJ1-3; 7 bases fit TRBD1. The CDR3 extends over 15 amino acids. CDR1 and CDR2 (germline): SGHAT, FQNNGV. Unmatched junction bases numbered 13, after V lost 5 bases and J lost 9 bases. The CDR3 DNA reads as TGTGCCAGCAGCCGGGGACAGCCGGAAAGGGCCACCATATATTTT. Encoded protein: CASSRGQPERATIYF.

The chain recombines TRBV6-5 with TRBJ1-5; D unclear. V shed 6 bases and J shed 7 bases, with 13 bases lying between them. The CDR3 is made up of 13 amino acids. Germline loops: CDR1 MNHEY, CDR2 SVGAGI. In nucleotides, the CDR3 is TGTGCCAGCAGCCTGACAAACCGCCAGCCCCAGCATTTT. Its translation: CASSLTNRQPQHF.

The genes are TRBV10-1 and TRBJ1-1; D perhaps matches TRBD1 (6 bases). The V and J ends lost 0 bases and 12 bases respectively, with 14 bases between them. CDR1 and CDR2 (germline): WNHNN, SYGVQD (reference sequence). CDR3 length: 13 residues. CDR3 DNA: TGCGCCAGCAGTGAGTCGGGGGCAGCCACACCTTTCTTT. Residues: CASSESGAATPFF.

V gene TRBV30 combines with J gene TRBJ2-3; 13 nucleotides line up with TRBD2. The germline V gene has CDR1 GTSNPN and CDR2 SVGIG (reference sequence). The junction had 7 bases not matched to a gene; V was cut back by 1 base and J by 6 bases. The CDR3 contains 16 residues. CDR3 DNA: TGTGCCTGGAGTGCCGGGACTAGCGGGGCTGCCGATACGCAGTATTTT. Translation: CAWSAGTSGAADTQYF. Using reference TRBV30 and TRBJ2-3 for the parts outside the CDR3, the full variable domain is SQTIHQWPATLVQPVGSPLSLECTVEGTSNPNLYWYRQAAGRGLQLLFYSVGIGQISSEVPQNLSASRPQDRQFILSSKKLLLSDSGFYLCAWSAGTSGAADTQYFGPGTRLTVL.

V usage is TRBV14 and J usage is TRBJ2-1; 8 positions match TRBD2. This CDR3 contains 14 residues. Germline V gene data show CDR1 as SGHDN and CDR2 as FVKESK. V lost 2 bases and J lost 8; bases outside the gene matches: 5. In DNA form, the CDR3 reads TGTGCCAGCAGCCAATTTCTAGCGGGTTATGAGCAGTTCTTC. It yields the protein CASSQFLAGYEQFF.

V usage is TRBV4-1 and J usage is TRBJ2-2; 13 bases are a match to TRBD2. Trimming cost V 2 bases and J 5 bases; bases outside gene matches: 2. In germline, CDR1 is MGHRA, CDR2 YSYEKL. This CDR3 is 16 amino acids long. In DNA, the CDR3 is TGCGCCAGCAGCCAACCGACTAGCGGGAGGACCGGGGAGCTGTTTTTT. Translating gives CASSQPTSGRTGELFF.

The chain employs TRBV7-3 and TRBJ2-1, with 14 bases lining up with TRBD2. Germline V gene data show CDR1 as SGHTA and CDR2 as FQGTGA. The J segment lost 1 base and the V segment lost 6 bases, leaving 8 bases of the junction unmatched. The CDR3 runs 18 residues. The CDR3 loop is CASSQTSGRAWSYNEQFF. The CDR3 coding sequence is TGTGCCAGCAGTCAGACTAGCGGGAGGGCCTGGTCCTACAATGAGCAGTTCTTC.

The chain recombines TRBV15 with TRBJ2-3; 10 positions agree with TRBD2. CDR1 and CDR2 from the germline V gene are LNHNV and YYDKDF (reference sequence). Trimming cost V 5 bases and J 2 bases; bases outside gene matches: 7. This CDR3 is 16 amino acids long. CDR3 nucleotides: TGTGCCACCAGCGGCCTCCTAGCGGGAGACACAGATACGCAGTATTTT. Its protein is CATSGLLAGDTDTQYF.

The chain joins TRBV5-1 to TRBJ2-5; 8 nucleotides match TRBD1. The DNA end is more similar to TRBJ2-7, so the J call may be wrong. Germline V gene lookup returns CDR1 SGHRS and CDR2 YFSETQ. The CDR3 totals 16 residues. The DNA of the CDR3 is TGCGCCAGCAGCCGTATATCCGACAGGGGATACTACGAGCAGTACTTC. It is translated as CASSRISDRGYYEQYF.

The V call is TRBV2, the J call TRBJ2-1; the match to TRBD2 covers 11 bases. V shed 4 bases and J 3 bases; nucleotides not matched to a gene: 2. Germline CDR1 is SNHLY and CDR2 is FYNNEI. This CDR3 has 15 amino acids. CDR3 amino acids: CASSAGTSGYNEQFF. Written as DNA, the CDR3 is TGTGCCAGCAGTGCCGGGACTAGCGGCTACAATGAGCAGTTCTTC.

J is TRBJ1-1 and V is TRBV11-3; D call uncertain. Germline V gene data show CDR1 as SGHNT and CDR2 as YENEEA. V shed 5 bases and J shed 0 bases, with 7 bases lying between them. The CDR3 is made up of 13 amino acids. In DNA, the CDR3 is TGTGCCAGCAGCCGGGAGATGAACACTGAAGCTTTCTTT. Translation gives CASSREMNTEAFF.

The chain couples TRBV29-1 to TRBJ1-2; the match to TRBD1 covers 7 bases. CDR1 is SQVTM and CDR2 is ANQGSEA in the germline V gene. The junction had 22 bases not matched to a gene; V was cut back by 3 bases and J by 6 bases. This CDR3 has 18 residues. CDR3 coding DNA: TGCAGCGTTGATTGGTCGGTGAAGTCGACAGGGAGCACGGATGGCTACACCTTC. It specifies CSVDWSVKSTGSTDGYTF.